The 9 T cell receptor beta chains in this list originate from one sample, sequenced in a study of regulatory T cells in long-lasting Graves disease. Time point noted: persistent/refractory GD, antithyroid drugs over 5 years with positive TRAb. From PBMCs, RNA was extracted and then used to make the TCR library. Construction of TCR beta libraries relied on iRepertoire HTBI primers and on Arm-PCR targeting CDR3 regions. From the multiplex PCR reads, TCRdb called clonotypes with MiXCR, one entry per CDR3 protein. The sample includes 400,000 to 500,000 distinct CDR3 sequences, more than 20% of them seen just once. Sequencing used peripheral blood mononuclear cells (PBMCs), obtained when the disease was refractory, from a patient treated with antithyroid drugs. Source of these receptors: a female donor with Graves disease.

This chain links TRBV27 with TRBJ1-6; D not certain. The CDR3 covers 13 residues. V shed 6 bases and J shed 3 bases, with 6 bases lying between them. CDR1 and CDR2 from the germline V gene are MNHEY and SMNVEV (reference sequence). CDR3 loop: CASRSNYNSPLHF. In DNA, the CDR3 is TGTGCCAGCAGAAGCAACTATAATTCACCCCTCCACTTT.

This chain uses TRBV29-1 with TRBJ2-1; 8 bases fit TRBD1. The CDR3 is 15 amino acids. The germline V gene encodes CDR1 SQVTM and CDR2 ANQGSEA. V lost 3 bases to trimming and J lost 7 bases; unmatched junction nucleotides: 11. The CDR3 loop reads CSVETLGQGANEQFF. The CDR3 coding sequence is TGCAGCGTTGAGACCTTGGGGCAGGGGGCGAATGAGCAGTTCTTC.

V is TRBV10-3 and J is TRBJ1-5, with D tentatively TRBD1 (5 bases). CDR3 length: 13 residues. CDR1 and CDR2 from the germline V gene are ENHRY and SYGVKD. V lost 10 bases and J lost 5, with 15 bases in between. In DNA form, the CDR3 reads TGTGCCACCGGGGGAGGGTCGGATCAGCCCCAGCATTTT. Protein: CATGGGSDQPQHF.

This clonotype was recorded many times. The rearrangement uses TRBV6-1 and TRBJ2-6; D possibly matches TRBD1 or TRBD2 (6 bases each). The CDR3 spans 14 residues. CDR1 and CDR2 (germline): MNHNS, SASEGT. V dropped 6 bases and J dropped 4 bases, with 10 bases sitting between them. CDR3 protein: CASRGGTGANVLTF. CDR3 bases: TGTGCCAGCAGAGGGGGGACGGGGGCCAACGTCCTGACTTTC.

The chain employs TRBV5-1 and TRBJ2-7; 10 nucleotides agree with TRBD2. This CDR3 contains 13 residues. V shed 4 bases, J shed 7 bases, and the junction held 5 bases outside the gene matches. The germline V gene has CDR1 SGHRS and CDR2 YFSETQ. The DNA of the CDR3 is TGCGCCAGCAGCCGAGCGGGAGGGCGGGAGCAGTACTTC. This codes for CASSRAGGREQYF.

The chain links TRBV20-1 to TRBJ1-5; 8 bases align to TRBD1. Trimming took 3 bases from V and 6 from J; bases not matched to a gene: 7. The CDR3 totals 14 residues. Germline values: CDR1 DFQATT, CDR2 SNEGSKA (reference sequence). The CDR3 loop reads CSARGQERGQPQHF. The CDR3 coding sequence is TGCAGTGCTAGGGGACAGGAGCGAGGTCAGCCCCAGCATTTT.

This clonotype was counted many times. The chain has TRBV3-1 and TRBJ2-5, with 8 bases lining up with TRBD2. The germline V gene encodes CDR1 LGHDT and CDR2 YNNKEL (reference sequence). V lost 1 base, J lost 3 bases, and 4 bases stayed unmatched. This CDR3 spans 15 amino acids. The CDR3 nucleotides are TGTGCCAGCAGCCAAGTCGCACTAGCGGAAGAGACCCAGTACTTC. Protein product: CASSQVALAEETQYF.

This clonotype was seen ten or more times. The genes are TRBV28 and TRBJ1-1; tentatively, D is TRBD1 (5 bases). The V and J ends lost 5 bases and 0 bases respectively, with 22 bases between them. The CDR3 consists of 18 residues. Germline V CDR1 and CDR2: MDHEN, SYDVKM. In nucleotides, the CDR3 is TGTGCCAGCAGTCCCCCGGTGTGGAGGCAGGACATGAACACTGAAGCTTTCTTT. The encoded protein is CASSPPVWRQDMNTEAFF.

This chain uses TRBV27 with TRBJ1-1, with 9 bases aligning to TRBD1. V lost 2 bases, J lost 5 bases, and 6 bases stayed unmatched. The CDR3 sequence is 15 residues long. Germline V gene sequence: CDR1 MNHEY, CDR2 SMNVEV (reference sequence). CDR3 protein: CASSLPGTGRTEAFF. The CDR3 DNA is TGTGCCAGCAGTTTACCGGGGACAGGGAGGACTGAAGCTTTCTTT.